The clone carrying this T cell receptor beta chain was seen a handful of times. Its antigen is still unknown. The data were obtained in a study of cytomegalovirus exposure and HLA in healthy donors. Study-level information: Early release data held some 80 million unique TCRs from HLA-typed donors. Study outcomes and limitations: Indistinguishable V segments such as TRBV6-2 and TRBV6-3 were excluded.

V lost 7 bases, J lost 1 base, and 19 bases lay in between. The CDR3 is made up of 16 amino acids. Germline V CDR1 and CDR2: LNHDA, SQIVND (reference sequence). The PCR had 60 Vbeta and 13 Jbeta primers. In the original workflow: The authors later counted 70 million to 80 million unique TCR beta chains, around 9.9 million of them shared. The protocol was immunoSEQ multiplex PCR, while the TCRdb copy is restricted to in-frame clones and leaves out a portion. The V and J calls and clone size were taken over from that table, and D and trimming were inferred from the DNA. Of over 120,000 clones listed, approximately 70% are singletons.

The rearrangement joins TRBV19 to TRBJ1-1; D remains unclear. The sequenced material came from PBMCs. The sequence was collected from a woman aged 60-70 years in good health and CMV-seropositive. Here the CDR3 reads CASTPWGAGGNTEAFF. For the CDR3, the DNA is TGTGCCAGTACACCTTGGGGTGCAGGAGGGAACACTGAAGCTTTCTTT.